The 14 T cell receptor beta chains below were found in one sample sequenced in a study of T-cell memory formation after mild COVID-19. TCRdb processed the 5' RACE reads anew with MiXCR; each CDR3 protein has one entry. In the table there are some 70,000 distinct CDR3 sequences, 16% of which are singletons. Material for sequencing was PBMCs or a T cell subset sorted from them (not recorded which). The receptors originated from an adult woman who had mild COVID-19 (a few samples of this study predate the infection). Cell type and time point are not known.

This clonotype has just a few counts. This chain joins TRBV7-2 and TRBJ2-3, with TRBD2 matching 12 bases. The CDR3 is 19 amino acids. CDR1 and CDR2 (germline): SGHTA, FQGNSA. Trimming at V came to 5 bases and at J to 1 base, leaving 13 bases not matched to a gene. The CDR3 sequence: CASSTQLLAGGPGTDTQYF. Here the CDR3 DNA reads TGTGCCAGCAGCACCCAGCTACTAGCGGGAGGCCCCGGCACAGATACGCAGTATTTT.

This clonotype was seen a handful of times. CDR3 coding DNA: TGCAGCGTTGAAGATTCTAGCTATGCCACAGATACGCAGTATTTT. It codes for CSVEDSSYATDTQYF. The V gene is TRBV29-1, the J gene TRBJ2-3; TRBD2 is a possible D gene (5 bases). V was clipped by 0 bases and J by 2 bases, with 12 bases between them. Germline loops: CDR1 SQVTM, CDR2 ANQGSEA. The CDR3 is made up of 15 amino acids.

The chain links TRBV7-8 to TRBJ2-1; weak D call: TRBD2 (5 bases). CDR3 length: 15 residues. Trimming cost V 5 bases and J 7 bases, with 18 bases left between them. The germline CDR1 and CDR2 sequences are SGHVS and FQNEAQ. The CDR3 reads CASSPDQLRRNEQFF. The CDR3, as DNA: TGTGCCAGCAGCCCAGACCAGCTGAGGAGGAATGAGCAGTTCTTC.

The chain has TRBV4-3 and TRBJ2-3; D might be TRBD2 (6 bases). The germline CDR1 and CDR2 sequences are LGHNA and YSLEER. The CDR3 is 18 amino acids. The germline V and J ends were trimmed by 0 bases and 1 base, with 17 bases remaining between them. Here the CDR3 reads CASSQDRGPSAGTDTQYF. CDR3 coding DNA: TGCGCCAGCAGCCAAGATAGAGGGCCTAGCGCCGGCACAGATACGCAGTATTTT.

This clonotype was recorded a few times. The germline gene is not matched at one end of the junction; a read error may be the cause. This chain uses TRBV5-6 with TRBJ1-1; the D is unclear. Per germline, CDR1 SGHDT and CDR2 YYEEEE. The CDR3 is made up of 12 amino acids. The DNA for the CDR3 is TGTGCCAGCAGTCGGGTGAACACTGAAGTTTTCTTT. This gives the protein CASSRVNTEVFF.

This clonotype was seen a handful of times. The gene calls are TRBV7-2 and TRBJ2-1; 14 bases are shared with TRBD2. CDR3 length: 16 residues. V was pared by 5 bases and J by 9 bases, with 9 bases of the junction left unmatched. From germline, CDR1 is SGHTA and CDR2 FQGNSA. The chain's CDR3 is CASSLRLAGGRGEQFF. CDR3 sequence (DNA): TGTGCCAGCAGCCTCCGACTAGCGGGAGGGCGTGGTGAGCAGTTCTTC.

This rearrangement joins TRBV29-1 to TRBJ2-1; D gene unclear. This CDR3 is 11 amino acids long. Germline CDR1 SQVTM, CDR2 ANQGSEA. Trimming pared 1 base from V and 9 bases from J, leaving 7 bases between. The CDR3 here is CSVEAPAEQFF. CDR3 DNA sequence: TGCAGCGTTGAAGCCCCGGCTGAGCAGTTCTTC.

This clonotype was picked up a small number of times. The V and J genes are TRBV12-3 or TRBV12-4 and TRBJ2-1; D gene unclear. This CDR3 is 13 amino acids long. Trimming stripped 2 bases from V and 4 bases from J, with 6 bases between. The CDR3 reads CASSLIIYNEQFF. The CDR3 DNA reads TGTGCCAGCAGTTTAATTATATACAATGAGCAGTTCTTC.

The rearrangement links TRBV7-2 to TRBJ1-5; 8 nucleotides line up with TRBD1. J was trimmed by 1 base and V by 1 base; bases with no gene match: 6. The CDR3 covers 17 residues. Germline lookup yields CDR1 SGHTA and CDR2 FQGNSA. The CDR3: CASSLVGTGESNQPQHF. In DNA form, the CDR3 reads TGTGCCAGCAGCTTAGTTGGGACAGGAGAGAGCAATCAGCCCCAGCATTTT.

The rearrangement uses TRBV7-8 and TRBJ2-1; D not certain. The germline V gene has CDR1 SGHVS and CDR2 FQNEAQ. V lost 1 base to trimming and J lost 6 bases, with 7 bases between them. The CDR3 spans 13 residues. Written as DNA, the CDR3 is TGTGCCAGCAGCTTAGGATCGACCAATGAGCAGTTCTTC. Translated, it gives CASSLGSTNEQFF.

This clonotype was seen only a few times. The rearrangement uses TRBV4-1 and TRBJ2-4; weak D call: TRBD2 (7 bases). Per the germline V gene, CDR1 is MGHRA and CDR2 is YSYEKL. With 0 bases removed from V and 3 bases from J, the gap between germline ends came to 15 bases. The CDR3 is 17 residues long. CDR3 protein: CASSQEGEGGYKNIQYF. DNA of the CDR3: TGCGCCAGCAGCCAAGAGGGGGAGGGGGGATACAAAAACATTCAGTACTTC.

The V gene is TRBV5-1, the J gene TRBJ2-7, with a tentative D call TRBD1 (5 bases). Per the germline V gene, CDR1 is SGHRS and CDR2 is YFSETQ. Trimming cost V 1 base and J 0 bases, with 11 bases left between them. The CDR3 length is 15 residues. The CDR3 nucleotides are TGCGCCAGCAGCTTGTACCCGGACAACTCCTACGAGCAGTACTTC. The encoded protein is CASSLYPDNSYEQYF.

This clonotype has only a few counts. The chain employs TRBV7-9 and TRBJ1-2; D is possibly TRBD1 (6 bases). The CDR3 runs 16 residues. Germline CDR1 and CDR2: SEHNR and FQNEAQ (reference sequence). Trimming pared 2 bases from V and 1 base from J, leaving 14 bases between. In DNA, the CDR3 is TGTGCCAGCAGCTTATCCGGGACAACTAATAACTATGGCTACACCTTC. This gives the protein CASSLSGTTNNYGYTF.

The chain couples TRBV7-8 to TRBJ1-5; the D is unclear. Trimming left V 4 bases short and J 0 bases short, with 7 bases between. Germline V gene data show CDR1 as SGHVS and CDR2 as FQNEAQ. The CDR3 has 14 amino acids. The CDR3 region is CASSSRGSNQPQHF. The DNA for the CDR3 is TGTGCCAGCAGCTCCCGGGGTAGCAATCAGCCCCAGCATTTT.